This T cell receptor beta chain stems from a study of blood T cell repertoires in COVID-19. Study as a whole: In each case, the material was cDNA or gDNA derived from T cells, B-cell-depleted T cells, or PBMCs.

In the authors' methods: How many nucleated cells were present was estimated from reference gene primer amplification. TCRdb's copy holds only in-frame clones and misses some; the assay was immunoSEQ multiplex PCR. The V and J calls and clone size come from that table; D and trimming were worked out from the DNA. In the table there are roughly 82,000 clones, 90% of which are singletons. The CDR3 sequence is 17 residues long. In germline, CDR1 is MGHDK, CDR2 SYGVNS. V lost 10 bases and J 7 bases, leaving 29 bases between the germline ends. This sequence was found in a woman between 45 and 65 years old in a cohort sampled during active COVID-19. J is TRBJ1-3 and V is TRBV25-1; possibly TRBD1 for D (6 bases). Sequenced: peripheral blood. The CDR3 here is CATRAPTTTRGGNTIYF. The CDR3 DNA follows: TGTGCCACCAGAGCACCCACCACGACCAGGGGCGGGAACACCATATATTTT.